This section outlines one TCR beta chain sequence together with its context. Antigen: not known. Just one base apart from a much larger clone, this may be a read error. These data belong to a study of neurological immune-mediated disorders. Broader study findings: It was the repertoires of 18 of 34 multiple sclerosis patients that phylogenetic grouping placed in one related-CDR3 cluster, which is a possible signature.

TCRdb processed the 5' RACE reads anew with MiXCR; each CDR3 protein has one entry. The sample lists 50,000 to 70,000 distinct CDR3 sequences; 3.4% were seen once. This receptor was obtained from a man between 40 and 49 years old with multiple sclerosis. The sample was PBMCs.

The CDR3 DNA is TGTGCCAGCAGCCCAACCGGCCAACGCCGAAGAACCATATATTTT. Protein sequence: CASSPTGQRRRTIYF. The chain uses TRBV7-9 and TRBJ1-3; no clear D. CDR1 is SEHNR and CDR2 is FQNEAQ in the germline V gene (reference sequence). V lost 5 bases and J lost 10, with 21 bases in between. This CDR3 is 15 amino acids long.